This TCR beta chain was observed in a study of blood T cell repertoires in COVID-19. Overall study context: Both acute and convalescent COVID-19 samples were obtained from the United States, Italy and Spain. Sample material is recorded as cDNA or gDNA derived from T cells, B-cell-depleted T cells, or PBMCs.

This CDR3 has 13 residues. CDR1 is MDHEN and CDR2 is SYDVKM in the germline V gene. V gave up 5 bases and J gave up 3 bases, with 8 bases separating them. Original data processing: Researchers report that nucleated cell counts were estimated from reference gene primer amplification. Here immunoSEQ multiplex PCR was the method, and the copy in TCRdb shows in-frame clones only, minus some. The V and J calls and clone size come from that table; D and trimming were worked out from the DNA. The profile shows hundreds of thousands of clones, around 88% of them singletons. The chain is built from TRBV28 and TRBJ1-5; the D is unclear. The sequenced sample was peripheral blood. This TCR came from a woman in her thirties who had recovered from COVID-19. Here the CDR3 reads CASSPGINQPQHF. The CDR3 DNA reads TGTGCCAGCAGTCCGGGAATCAATCAGCCCCAGCATTTT.